Shown below are 28 T cell receptor beta chains from a single sample sequenced in a study of cytomegalovirus exposure and HLA in healthy donors. The PCR ran on 60 Vbeta and 13 Jbeta primers. Data came from immunoSEQ multiplex PCR; TCRdb stores just in-frame clones and leaves some out. The table lists roughly 76,000 clones, around 80% of them singletons. Sequencing input: PBMCs. Receptors originate from a man under 40 in good health and CMV-seronegative.

The rearrangement joins TRBV4-1 to TRBJ2-7, with no clear D. CDR3 length: 16 amino acids. The germline CDR1 and CDR2 sequences are MGHRA and YSYEKL. Trimming cost V 4 bases and J 0 bases, with 16 bases left between them. CDR3 nucleotide sequence: TGCGCCAGCAGCCCAACCGGGTTCCCAAACTCCTACGAGCAGTACTTC. It specifies CASSPTGFPNSYEQYF.

J is TRBJ2-2 and V is TRBV11-2; D uncertain. The CDR3 loop spans 14 amino acids. Germline loops: CDR1 SGHAT, CDR2 FQNNGV. Trimming pared 1 base from V and 2 bases from J, leaving 5 bases between. CDR3 in DNA: TGTGCCAGCAGCTTAGCCTATAACACCGGGGAGCTGTTTTTT. It is translated as CASSLAYNTGELFF.

CDR3 coding DNA: TGCGCCAGCAGCACCATGACAGTTAATGAGCAGTTCTTC. Amino acid sequence: CASSTMTVNEQFF. This chain links TRBV5-1 with TRBJ2-1, with D possibly being TRBD1 (5 bases). CDR1 and CDR2 (germline): SGHRS, YFSETQ. Trimming removed 4 bases at V and 7 bases at J, with 12 bases between. This CDR3 comprises 13 residues.

Notes on this clone: One end of the junction does not line up with germline, which may come from a read error. J is TRBJ2-7 and V is TRBV7-9; the match to TRBD2 covers 13 bases. The CDR3 loop spans 16 amino acids. From germline, CDR1 is SEHNR and CDR2 FQNEAQ (reference sequence). Written as DNA, the CDR3 is TGTTCCAGCAGCCTCCCGGGGACTAGCGGGACCTACGAGCAGTACTTC. Its protein is CSSSLPGTSGTYEQYF.

V gene TRBV1 combines with J gene TRBJ2-7; the D segment call TRBD2 is taken from the table without a DNA check. TRBV1 corresponds to a pseudogene. CDR3 length: 20 residues. The CDR3 sequence is CTSVESPGLAEVGSSYEQYF. CDR3 bases: TGCACCAGCGTCGAGTCCCCGGGACTAGCGGAGGTCGGGAGCTCCTACGAGCAGTACTTC.

This chain joins TRBV28 and TRBJ2-3; 7 bases map to TRBD2. V shed 5 bases and J 8 bases; nucleotides not matched to a gene: 13. The CDR3 covers 15 residues. From germline, CDR1 is MDHEN and CDR2 SYDVKM. The CDR3, as DNA: TGTGCCAGCAGTGTCCCGGGGGGTCTGGCGGGTACGCAGTATTTT. This sequence encodes CASSVPGGLAGTQYF. Combining the CDR3 with reference TRBV28 and TRBJ2-3 gives the whole variable domain DVKVTQSSRYLVKRTGEKVFLECVQDMDHENMFWYRQDPGLGLRLIYFSYDVKMKEKGDIPEGYSVSREKKERFSLILESASTNQTSMYLCASSVPGGLAGTQYFGPGTRLTVL.

The chain employs TRBV7-9 and TRBJ1-3, with D maybe TRBD1 (6 bases). V was trimmed by 4 bases and J by 4 bases, leaving 17 bases between them. The CDR3 extends over 16 amino acids. The germline V gene encodes CDR1 SEHNR and CDR2 FQNEAQ (reference sequence). This CDR3 reads CASSWDTGQRGNTIYF. The CDR3 nucleotides read TGTGCCAGCAGCTGGGATACAGGGCAAAGAGGAAACACCATATATTTT.

The chain joins TRBV7-9 to TRBJ2-6; D not certain. CDR1 and CDR2 (germline): SEHNR, FQNEAQ (reference sequence). The V and J ends lost 4 bases and 0 bases respectively, with 10 bases between them. The length of the CDR3 is 16 residues. CDR3 residues: CASSSVASSGANVLTF. The CDR3 coding sequence is TGTGCCAGCAGCTCCGTCGCTAGCTCTGGGGCCAACGTCCTGACTTTC.

The chain is built from TRBV4-1 and TRBJ2-5; 10 nucleotides align to TRBD2. Gene TRBJ2-7 matches the end of the DNA better, so the J call may be wrong. CDR3 size: 14 residues. Germline CDR1 and CDR2: MGHRA and YSYEKL. The CDR3 bases are TGCGCCAGCAGTCAGCGGGAGGGAACCTACGAGCAGTACTTC. Amino acid sequence: CASSQREGTYEQYF.

J is TRBJ2-3 and V is TRBV6-6; weak D call: TRBD2 (7 bases). Germline V gene sequence: CDR1 MNHNY, CDR2 SVGAGI (reference sequence). The CDR3 consists of 14 residues. Trimming pared 8 bases from V and 3 bases from J, leaving 15 bases between. The CDR3 DNA is TGTGCCAGCTGTAGGCGGGGGCTAACAGATACGCAGTATTTT. Translation gives CASCRRGLTDTQYF.

J is TRBJ2-5 and V is TRBV5-1, with D unclear. The CDR3 is made up of 13 amino acids. V lost 3 bases to trimming and J lost 5 bases, with 11 bases between them. The germline V gene encodes CDR1 SGHRS and CDR2 YFSETQ. CDR3 nucleotides: TGCGCCAGCAGCTCTGGCTTAAGTGAGACCCAGTACTTC. Translating it yields CASSSGLSETQYF.

The V gene is TRBV2, the J gene TRBJ1-1, with D hard to call. V gave up 2 bases and J gave up 5 bases, with 15 bases separating them. Germline V lookup: CDR1 SNHLY, CDR2 FYNNEI. The CDR3 is made up of 15 amino acids. The CDR3 sequence: CASSEWRSGGTEAFF. The CDR3 region has the DNA TGTGCCAGCAGTGAATGGAGGTCAGGAGGGACTGAAGCTTTCTTT.

This chain connects TRBV2 to TRBJ1-6, with TRBD1 matching over 7 bases. The V segment lost 4 bases and the J segment 6 bases; nucleotides outside the gene matches: 12. CDR3 size: 17 residues. Germline V CDR1 and CDR2: SNHLY, FYNNEI. CDR3 protein: CASSGQGELYRNSPLHF. The CDR3 nucleotides are TGTGCCAGCAGTGGGCAGGGGGAATTATATCGTAATTCACCCCTCCACTTT.

The rearrangement joins TRBV7-2 to TRBJ1-5; 8 positions match TRBD1. The CDR3 length is 13 residues. Germline V gives CDR1 SGHTA, CDR2 FQGNSA. After removal of 5 bases from V and 11 bases from J, the junction contained 8 bases not matched to a gene. CDR3 sequence: CASSVDRDRTQHF. CDR3 nucleotides: TGTGCCAGCAGCGTGGACAGGGATAGGACCCAGCATTTT.

V is TRBV7-2 and J is TRBJ2-5, with D tentatively TRBD2 (6 bases). The germline CDR1 and CDR2 sequences are SGHTA and FQGNSA. The CDR3 runs to 14 residues. Between the trimmed V and J ends, which lost 4 bases and 4 bases, there was a span of 13 bases. DNA for the CDR3: TGTGCCAGCAGCTCCCCCTGGAGGGCAGAGACCCAGTACTTC. Translating gives CASSSPWRAETQYF.

This chain links TRBV27 with TRBJ2-1; 9 bases agree with TRBD2. Germline-derived CDR1 and CDR2 are MNHEY and SMNVEV (reference sequence). Trimming removed 4 bases from V and 0 bases from J; junction bases left unmatched: 16. The CDR3 is 20 amino acids. The CDR3 loop reads CASSSQFGGREGRSYNEQFF. The CDR3 DNA is TGTGCCAGCAGTTCCCAATTCGGGGGGCGGGAGGGCCGCTCCTACAATGAGCAGTTCTTC.

This clone has only a few counts. The chain combines TRBV5-1 with TRBJ2-3, with TRBD2 identical over 11 bases. V lost 4 bases to trimming and J lost 6 bases; unmatched junction nucleotides: 16. CDR3 size: 18 residues. In germline, CDR1 is SGHRS, CDR2 YFSETQ. The CDR3 here is CASSPNLAGGAYTDTQYF. The CDR3 nucleotides read TGCGCCAGCAGCCCGAACTTAGCGGGAGGGGCATATACGGATACGCAGTATTTT.

V is TRBV11-1 and J is TRBJ2-1, with D tentatively TRBD2 (6 bases). This CDR3 has 15 amino acids. Trimming pared 5 bases from V and 6 bases from J, leaving 17 bases between. Germline loops: CDR1 SGHAT, CDR2 FQDESV (reference sequence). CDR3 DNA: TGTGCCAGCAGCAAGCGGGTCCGGACCGCCAATGAGCAGTTCTTC. Protein sequence: CASSKRVRTANEQFF.

The V call is TRBV29-1, the J call TRBJ2-5, with 9 bases that match TRBD1. The J call may be faulty, since TRBJ2-7 better matches the DNA end. The CDR3 totals 12 residues. Per germline, CDR1 SQVTM and CDR2 ANQGSEA. The CDR3 bases are TGCAGCGTTGGGGGACAGGGAAACGAGCAGTACTTC. Translated, it gives CSVGGQGNEQYF.

The rearrangement links TRBV7-6 to TRBJ2-1; D call uncertain. Germline lookup yields CDR1 SGHVS and CDR2 FNYEAQ. This CDR3 is 16 amino acids long. V lost 2 bases and J lost 1, with 12 bases in between. This CDR3 reads CASSLNSPLSYNEQFF. The DNA of the CDR3 is TGTGCCAGCAGCTTAAATAGCCCCCTTTCCTACAATGAGCAGTTCTTC.

The CDR3: CAWGRGVPYEQYF. CDR3 DNA sequence: TGTGCCTGGGGCCGGGGGGTCCCCTACGAGCAGTACTTC. V and J are TRBV30 and TRBJ2-7; 7 nucleotides match TRBD2. CDR1 and CDR2 (germline): GTSNPN, SVGIG (reference sequence). There are 13 residues in the CDR3. V dropped 5 bases and J dropped 2; count of bases not matched to a gene: 6.

This clone appeared once. The CDR3: CASSLTDGLYTEQYF. The CDR3 bases are TGTGCCAGCAGCTTGACGGATGGACTATATACCGAGCAGTACTTC. This chain uses TRBV11-1 with TRBJ2-7, with D possibly matching TRBD2 (6 bases). V lost 3 bases and J lost 6, with 18 bases in between. The CDR3 has 15 amino acids. Germline CDR1 and CDR2: SGHAT and FQDESV (reference sequence).

V gene TRBV5-1 combines with J gene TRBJ2-2; no firm D call. V lost 0 bases and J lost 1, with 4 bases in between. Germline V CDR1 and CDR2: SGHRS, YFSETQ. The CDR3 length is 14 residues. CDR3 bases: TGCGCCAGCAGCTTGGGACAGAACACCGGGGAGCTGTTTTTT. It encodes CASSLGQNTGELFF.

The sample holds one count of this clone. The gene calls are TRBV5-1 and TRBJ1-1; 9 nucleotides align to TRBD1. Germline CDR1 and CDR2: SGHRS and YFSETQ. V shed 4 bases and J 1 base; nucleotides not matched to a gene: 2. The CDR3 covers 14 residues. CDR3 loop: CASSLDRGNTEAFF. CDR3 DNA: TGCGCCAGCAGCCTGGACAGGGGGAACACTGAAGCTTTCTTT.

The CDR3 is CASSLGQAKETQYF. Here the CDR3 DNA reads TGTGCCAGCAGCTTAGGACAGGCAAAGGAGACCCAGTACTTC. V gene TRBV5-4 combines with J gene TRBJ2-5; 7 bases agree with TRBD1. V was clipped by 2 bases and J by 5 bases; unmatched bases: 6. CDR3 length equals 14 residues. Germline V CDR1 and CDR2: SGHNT, YYREEE (reference sequence).

The rearrangement links TRBV28 to TRBJ1-2; tentative D call: TRBD1 (5 bases). Germline V gene data show CDR1 as MDHEN and CDR2 as SYDVKM. V was pared by 3 bases and J by 9 bases, with 11 bases between. The CDR3 is 12 amino acids. The chain's CDR3 is CASSFQGGSYTF. Written as DNA, the CDR3 is TGTGCCAGCAGTTTCCAGGGAGGAAGCTACACCTTC.

The rearrangement links TRBV27 to TRBJ1-1; D uncertain. Trimming pared 6 bases from V and 4 bases from J, leaving 15 bases between. CDR1 MNHEY and CDR2 SMNVEV come from the germline V gene (reference sequence). The CDR3 extends over 14 amino acids. The CDR3 coding sequence is TGTGCCAGCAGGTCCGGGGTTGTAGGCACTGAAGCTTTCTTT. Translating gives CASRSGVVGTEAFF.

This rearrangement joins TRBV6-5 to TRBJ1-5; D not resolved. Trimming shortened V by 3 bases and J by 10 bases, and 10 bases separated the two germline ends. The CDR3 length is 12 residues. Germline CDR1 is MNHEY and CDR2 is SVGAGI. The CDR3 is CASSYSGGPQHF. In DNA form, the CDR3 reads TGTGCCAGCAGTTATTCGGGTGGTCCCCAGCATTTT.